This T cell receptor (beta chain) derives from a study of blood T cell repertoires in COVID-19. Overall study context: Researchers got acute and convalescent COVID-19 samples from the United States, Italy and Spain. In each case, the material was cDNA or gDNA derived from T cells, B-cell-depleted T cells, or PBMCs.

The CDR3 is 17 amino acids. J lost 3 bases, V lost 9 bases, and 9 bases had no gene match. Germline-derived CDR1 and CDR2 are LNHDA and SQIVND (reference sequence). Original analysis: Scientists estimated how many nucleated cells there were by amplifying reference gene primers. TCRdb keeps only in-frame clones here, not all; method: immunoSEQ multiplex PCR. V and J calls plus clone size are reproduced from that table; the DNA served to infer D and trimming. The table includes 200,000 to 300,000 clones, 70% to 80% detected once. Sequenced material: peripheral blood. V is TRBV19 and J is TRBJ2-3; 16 positions match TRBD2. The receptor's source is a woman of 80 years or more with acute or convalescent COVID-19. CDR3 sequence (DNA): TGTGCCAGGGGGACTAGCGGGAGGGCCGGGGAGACAGATACGCAGTATTTT. Translated: CARGTSGRAGETDTQYF.